The 24 T cell receptor beta chains listed next were all sequenced from one sample in a study of cytomegalovirus exposure and HLA in healthy donors. The PCR used 60 Vbeta and 13 Jbeta primers. Generated by immunoSEQ multiplex PCR, the TCRdb table keeps only in-frame clones and is missing some. The sample includes 100,000 to 130,000 clones, approximately 74% of them seen just once. The sample taken for sequencing was PBMCs. These receptors were collected from a woman in her thirties or forties in good health and CMV-seropositive.

The chain has TRBV7-2 and TRBJ2-2, with D possibly being TRBD1 (5 bases). V was trimmed by 3 bases and J by 5 bases, leaving 7 bases between them. In germline, CDR1 is SGHTA, CDR2 FQGNSA. The CDR3 totals 13 residues. CDR3 loop: CASSFKGTGELFF. The CDR3 region has the DNA TGTGCCAGCAGCTTTAAGGGGACCGGGGAGCTGTTTTTT.

V is TRBV5-6 and J is TRBJ1-4; D is ambiguous. The germline V gene encodes CDR1 SGHDT and CDR2 YYEEEE. The V and J ends lost 4 bases and 0 bases respectively, with 4 bases between them. The CDR3 length is 13 residues. In DNA, the CDR3 is TGTGCCAGCAGCCCAGCAACTAATGAAAAACTGTTTTTT. This encodes CASSPATNEKLFF.

Note on this clone: Within the sample, other DNA sequences also encode this same CDR3. V gene TRBV9 combines with J gene TRBJ1-1, with D possibly matching TRBD1 (5 bases). Germline V CDR1 and CDR2: SGDLS, YYNGEE. The CDR3 runs 13 residues. Trimming took 3 bases from V and 1 from J, leaving 7 bases between them. CDR3 sequence reads: CASSAGQNTEAFF. In DNA, the CDR3 is TGTGCCAGCAGCGCCGGACAGAACACTGAAGCTTTCTTT.

This chain connects TRBV2 to TRBJ1-6; D is possibly TRBD1 (6 bases). CDR1 and CDR2 (germline): SNHLY, FYNNEI. V was shortened by 4 bases and J by 9 bases, with 16 bases between the two germline ends. This CDR3 is 15 amino acids long. In DNA, the CDR3 is TGTGCCAGCAGTGCGACAGGCCAATGGGGTTCACCCCTCCACTTT. Translating it yields CASSATGQWGSPLHF.

The chain joins TRBV25-1 to TRBJ2-4; 8 nucleotides align to TRBD1. J gave up 5 bases and V 6 bases, and 3 bases lay outside the gene matches. Germline V CDR1 and CDR2: MGHDK, SYGVNS. The CDR3 extends over 13 amino acids. The CDR3 sequence is CASRLTGENIQYF. In nucleotides, the CDR3 is TGTGCCAGCAGGCTGACAGGGGAAAACATTCAGTACTTC.

The chain employs TRBV5-1 and TRBJ2-1; possible D gene TRBD1, 6 bases. Deletions cut 2 bases from V and 6 bases from J, with 9 bases between. Germline CDR1 SGHRS, CDR2 YFSETQ. This CDR3 is built from 13 residues. CDR3 sequence (DNA): TGCGCCAGCAGCTTCGAAGGGGGCAATGAGCAGTTCTTC. Residues: CASSFEGGNEQFF.

V and J are TRBV11-2 and TRBJ1-1; D is possibly TRBD1 (6 bases). V shed 3 bases and J shed 1 base, with 15 bases lying between them. The germline V gene has CDR1 SGHAT and CDR2 FQNNGV. The CDR3 extends over 16 amino acids. CDR3 in amino acids: CASSLGPDRPNTEAFF. Written as DNA, the CDR3 is TGTGCCAGCAGCTTGGGACCGGACAGACCGAACACTGAAGCTTTCTTT. Filled out from reference TRBV11-2 and TRBJ1-1, the complete variable domain reads EAGVAQSPRYKIIEKRQSVAFWCNPISGHATLYWYQQILGQGPKLLIQFQNNGVVDDSQLPKDRFSAERLKGVDSTLKIQPAKLEDSAVYLCASSLGPDRPNTEAFFGQGTRLTVV.

The J gene is TRBJ1-1, the V gene TRBV9; D may be TRBD1 (5 bases). From germline, CDR1 is SGDLS and CDR2 YYNGEE. This CDR3 spans 13 amino acids. V dropped 4 bases and J dropped 3 bases, with 10 bases sitting between them. The CDR3 DNA is TGTGCCAGCAGCCTCGACAGTGACACTGAAGCTTTCTTT. It specifies CASSLDSDTEAFF.

V gene TRBV5-5 combines with J gene TRBJ2-3; TRBD2 might be the D (6 bases). Germline lookup yields CDR1 SGHKS and CDR2 YYEKEE (reference sequence). Trimming pared 0 bases from V and 1 base from J, leaving 12 bases between. The CDR3 has 16 residues. The CDR3 protein is CASSLGRGIGTDTQYF. The CDR3 DNA sequence: TGTGCCAGCAGCTTGGGGAGGGGCATTGGCACAGATACGCAGTATTTT.

This CDR3 reads CASTPGGYGYTF. The DNA of the CDR3 is TGTGCCAGCACCCCGGGGGGCTATGGCTACACCTTC. This chain joins TRBV6-1 and TRBJ1-2, with D possibly being TRBD1 (5 bases). Germline values: CDR1 MNHNS, CDR2 SASEGT. The CDR3 runs 12 residues. V was cut by 7 bases and J by 4 bases, with 10 bases left in between.

In this sample, this clone turned up once. This chain links TRBV6-6 with TRBJ1-4, with 7 bases identical to TRBD1. Germline values: CDR1 MNHNY, CDR2 SVGAGI (reference sequence). With 2 bases clipped from V and 6 bases from J, the junction kept 3 bases outside the gene matches. The CDR3 has 14 residues. The CDR3 loop is CASSYGGTDEKLFF. The CDR3, as DNA: TGTGCCAGCAGTTACGGCGGGACAGATGAAAAACTGTTTTTT.

The V and J genes are TRBV5-1 and TRBJ1-2; 10 positions match TRBD1. The V gene's germline CDR1 is SGHRS and CDR2 YFSETQ. CDR3 length equals 19 residues. V shed 7 bases, J shed 5 bases, and the junction held 23 bases outside the gene matches. The CDR3 is CASSPKGSSGQGPYYGYTF. CDR3 nucleotide sequence: TGCGCCAGCTCTCCTAAGGGTTCATCGGGACAGGGGCCTTATTATGGCTACACCTTC.

V usage is TRBV18 and J usage is TRBJ1-5; D unresolved. V was trimmed by 3 bases and J by 4 bases, leaving 10 bases between them. Germline V lookup: CDR1 KGHSH, CDR2 LQKENI. This CDR3 spans 14 amino acids. CDR3 sequence: CASSPVPVNQPQHF. The CDR3 region has the DNA TGTGCCAGCTCACCCGTCCCGGTAAATCAGCCCCAGCATTTT.

This clone was found once. The V and J genes are TRBV11-3 and TRBJ2-1, with D tentatively TRBD1 (5 bases). Germline CDR1 SGHNT, CDR2 YENEEA. The CDR3 loop spans 15 amino acids. Trimming cost V 3 bases and J 6 bases, with 15 bases left between them. The CDR3 sequence: CASSFGAPGLNEQFF. Written as DNA, the CDR3 is TGTGCCAGCAGCTTTGGGGCTCCTGGTCTCAATGAGCAGTTCTTC.

The chain carries TRBV25-1 and TRBJ1-3, with no clear D. This CDR3 spans 12 amino acids. Germline CDR1 MGHDK, CDR2 SYGVNS. Trimming took 6 bases from V and 3 from J, leaving 6 bases between them. The CDR3 DNA reads TGTGCCAGCAGGGCCAGTGGAAACACCATATATTTT. Its protein is CASRASGNTIYF. Supplemented by reference TRBV25-1 and TRBJ1-3, the full variable domain reads EADIYQTPRYLVIGTGKKITLECSQTMGHDKMYWYQQDPGMELHLIHYSYGVNSTEKGDLSSESTVSRIRTEHFPLTLESARPSHTSQYLCASRASGNTIYFGEGSWLTVV.

This clone was observed once. The V and J genes are TRBV5-4 and TRBJ1-1, with a tentative D call TRBD1 (6 bases). The V and J ends lost 3 bases and 9 bases respectively, with 12 bases between them. The CDR3 runs 12 residues. CDR1 and CDR2 from the germline V gene are SGHNT and YYREEE (reference sequence). The CDR3 loop reads CASSSPGEKAFF. The CDR3 nucleotides read TGTGCCAGCAGCTCCCCAGGGGAGAAAGCTTTCTTT.

The V and J genes are TRBV15 and TRBJ1-1; 8 bases fit TRBD1. CDR1 and CDR2 (germline): LNHNV, YYDKDF (reference sequence). The CDR3 extends over 14 amino acids. J was trimmed by 6 bases and V by 2 bases; bases with no gene match: 5. CDR3 protein: CATSRLLQGAEAFF. The CDR3 DNA reads as TGTGCCACCAGCAGACTCTTACAGGGGGCTGAAGCTTTCTTT.

The chain carries TRBV30 and TRBJ2-2, with 16 bases identical to TRBD2. V lost 3 bases, J lost 6 bases, and 7 bases stayed unmatched. Germline V gene sequence: CDR1 GTSNPN, CDR2 SVGIG (reference sequence). This CDR3 region has 17 residues. The CDR3 loop is CAWRFGTSGGASGELFF. The CDR3 DNA sequence: TGTGCCTGGAGGTTTGGGACTAGCGGGGGGGCCTCCGGGGAGCTGTTTTTT.

The V call is TRBV28, the J call TRBJ1-5, with TRBD1 identical over 7 bases. CDR1 MDHEN and CDR2 SYDVKM come from the germline V gene. V was clipped by 2 bases and J by 5 bases; unmatched bases: 12. CDR3 length equals 17 residues. In DNA, the CDR3 is TGTGCCAGCAGTTTAGCGGGTAGGGGGCGATCGTATCAGCCCCAGCATTTT. It specifies CASSLAGRGRSYQPQHF.

This clone has only a few counts. The rearrangement uses TRBV2 and TRBJ1-3; 9 positions agree with TRBD1. V shed 6 bases, J shed 3 bases, and the junction held 9 bases outside the gene matches. This CDR3 comprises 16 residues. The germline CDR1 and CDR2 sequences are SNHLY and FYNNEI. CDR3 protein: CASRGQGWKGGNTIYF. CDR3 DNA sequence: TGTGCCAGCAGGGGACAGGGTTGGAAGGGTGGAAACACCATATATTTT.

The chain employs TRBV7-2 and TRBJ1-6; D ambiguous. V was shortened by 5 bases and J by 7 bases, with 12 bases between the two germline ends. Germline CDR1 SGHTA, CDR2 FQGNSA. CDR3 length: 14 residues. The CDR3 region is CASSPQAGNSPLHF. CDR3 bases: TGTGCCAGCAGCCCGCAGGCGGGGAATTCACCCCTCCACTTT.

The chain couples TRBV21-1 to TRBJ2-5; no check of the table's D call, TRBD2, against the DNA was made. TRBV21-1 is a pseudogene segment. This CDR3 region has 16 residues. The CDR3 nucleotides read TGTGCCAGCACCTCCCGGGGACTAGCGGCCCAAGAGACCCAGTACTTC. It encodes CASTSRGLAAQETQYF.

This clone was counted only a few times. V is TRBV5-8 and J is TRBJ2-5, with a weak D call TRBD2 (6 bases). CDR1 and CDR2 from the germline V gene are SGHTS and YDEGEE. Between the trimmed V and J ends, which lost 4 bases and 5 bases, there was a span of 12 bases. The length of the CDR3 is 13 residues. Here the CDR3 reads CASSGGTRETQYF. The CDR3 nucleotides are TGTGCCAGCAGCGGCGGGACTCGTGAGACCCAGTACTTC.

The chain couples TRBV4-3 to TRBJ2-1; D unclear. Germline CDR1 and CDR2: LGHNA and YSLEER. The CDR3 consists of 14 residues. Trimming cost V 4 bases and J 7 bases, with 14 bases left between them. The CDR3 DNA follows: TGCGCCAGCAGCCTTTTAGGCCACGGGAATGAGCAGTTCTTC. It codes for CASSLLGHGNEQFF.